This T cell receptor beta chain was sequenced during a study of T cell responses to AZD1222 COVID-19 vaccine. General study points: After two AZD1222 doses, spike-specific TCR breadth and depth rose versus day 0. Nearly half of spike-specific TCRs reportedly go after variant regions that carry no mutations. The donors showed a predominance of white British ancestry and of females, with possible underestimation of clonal diversity. Across the whole spike, CD4 TCRs peaked at regions 160-218 and 743-854.

This clone occurred once. Its antigen is not identified. Profiling relied on immunoSEQ multiplex PCR, and the TCRdb table lists in-frame clones only, not all of them. The table has 54,000 or so clones, 80% to 90% seen once; the top ten hold roughly 1.9%. This CDR3 has 13 residues. V lost 6 bases, J lost 6 bases, and 6 bases stayed unmatched. CDR1 MNHEY and CDR2 SMNVEV come from the germline V gene (reference sequence). V and J are TRBV27 and TRBJ2-7; TRBD1 matches 9 bases. The specimen comprised peripheral blood, sampled on day 0 of AZD1222 vaccination. The TCR comes from an adult in good health. CDR3 residues: CASRKGQGGEQYF. In DNA, the CDR3 is TGTGCCAGCAGAAAGGGACAGGGCGGCGAGCAGTACTTC.